Listed below are T cell receptor beta chains from one sample, sequenced in a study of blood T cell repertoires in COVID-19. The table came from immunoSEQ multiplex PCR; TCRdb's copy has only in-frame clones and leaves some out. Here the sample spans about 410,000 clones, roughly 88% being singletons. What was sequenced was peripheral blood. Source of these receptors: a woman in her thirties with active or convalescent COVID-19. Each CDR3 is given without its conserved first and last residue. Clone size is not always given. Where it is, it says once, few, many or a class for expanded clones.

size | J | V | CDR3
- | TRBJ2-2 | TRBV6-4 | ARSGEIIAGEVNTGELF
few | TRBJ1-3 | TRBV6-1 | ASSAKQGAYGNTIY
- | TRBJ1-2 | TRBV5-4 | ASSPGRGLVYGYT
- | TRBJ1-5 | TRBV6-5 | ASSRGQSNQPQH
- | TRBJ1-5 | TRBV12-3/TRBV12-4 | ASSFPGGQPQH
- | TRBJ2-7 | TRBV6-1 | ASSGGLAGLISYEQY
- | TRBJ1-2 | TRBV9 | ASSVGGTGSYGYT
- | TRBJ1-2 | TRBV19 | ASSISGLGAGYT
- | TRBJ1-1 | TRBV12-3/TRBV12-4 | ASSAGAAEAF
- | TRBJ2-1 | TRBV12-3/TRBV12-4 | ASSSTSWSEQF
few | TRBJ2-7 | TRBV3-1/TRBV3-2 | ASSQVARGSYEQY
once | TRBJ1-1 | TRBV6-5 | ASMGPNTEAF
- | TRBJ1-1 | TRBV2 | ASRGEGNTEAF
- | TRBJ2-3 | TRBV5-1 | ASSLSGGTDTQY
- | TRBJ2-1 | TRBV12-5 | ASGFPATSGRAEWDEQF
- | TRBJ2-1 | TRBV5-4 | ASSLVSSAYNEQF
few | TRBJ2-5 | TRBV11-2 | ASSDLAGRGETQY
- | TRBJ1-2 | TRBV5-6 | ASRPDRRNYGYT
once | TRBJ1-6 | TRBV19 | ASTAGQGIRALSPLH
- | TRBJ1-2 | TRBV25-1 | ASSPIGTGANYGYT
- | TRBJ1-6 | TRBV12-2 | ASRSSNRDRGCWPNSPLH
- | TRBJ2-3 | TRBV5-8 | ASSLVVTGYRSTDTQY
once | TRBJ2-7 | TRBV6-2/TRBV6-3 | ASSSSGGAHEQY
- | TRBJ2-4 | TRBV7-2 | ASSRQGSIAKNIQY
- | TRBJ2-1 | TRBV9 | ASRRIPAPADITYNEQF
- | TRBJ1-4 | TRBV7-6 | ASSSVGDRLNEKLF